The present T cell receptor (beta chain) was sequenced within a study of blood T cell repertoires in COVID-19. The repertoire was sequenced with immunoSEQ multiplex PCR; TCRdb's copy has only in-frame clones and lacks some. The sample carries about 260,000 clones, less than 90% recorded once. The CDR3 runs 22 residues. The ends lost 3 bases at V and 5 bases at J; junction bases unmatched: 22. The V gene's germline CDR1 is SGHRS and CDR2 YFSETQ. This chain uses TRBV5-1 with TRBJ2-1; 14 nucleotides align to TRBD2. This receptor was identified in a human donor in a cohort sampled during active COVID-19. Sequencing used peripheral blood. The CDR3 nucleotides read TGCGCCAGCAGCTCCCAGATTAATACTACGACTAGCGGGAGGGCCGGCGACAATGAGCAGTTCTTC. This gives the protein CASSSQINTTTSGRAGDNEQFF.